What follows describes a single T cell receptor beta chain. V lost 5 bases to trimming and J lost 5 bases; unmatched junction nucleotides: 4. This CDR3 comprises 15 residues. CDR1 and CDR2 (germline): MDHEN, SYDVKM. This sample is part of a study of control samples from healthy donors and cancer patients. Libraries were prepared by immunoSEQ multiplex PCR; TCRdb keeps only in-frame clonotypes and omits some of them. The sample contains 150,000 or so clones, 92% of which appear only once. This TCR came from a woman under 40 in good health. Material: blood. The V call is TRBV28, the J call TRBJ2-3; 13 bases map to TRBD2. Here the CDR3 reads CASSRTSGSQDTQYF. The CDR3 nucleotides read TGTGCCAGCAGTCGGACTAGCGGGAGCCAAGATACGCAGTATTTT.